The 15 T cell receptor beta chains below come from one sample, sequenced in a study of T cell responses to AZD1222 COVID-19 vaccine. The protocol was immunoSEQ multiplex PCR, while the TCRdb copy is restricted to in-frame clones and leaves out a portion. The sample has 120,000 or so clones, about 85% seen once. The material was peripheral blood, obtained on day 0 of AZD1222 vaccination. These receptor sequences come from an adult in good health.

This clone was seen a handful of times. The chain uses TRBV4-1 and TRBJ2-7, with D uncertain. This CDR3 contains 12 residues. V lost 1 base to trimming and J lost 4 bases, with 5 bases between them. Germline lookup yields CDR1 MGHRA and CDR2 YSYEKL. The CDR3 loop reads CASSQGQYEQYF. The CDR3 DNA is TGCGCCAGCAGCCAAGGCCAGTACGAGCAGTACTTC.

The V call is TRBV27, the J call TRBJ1-1; TRBD1 might be the D (5 bases). The germline CDR1 and CDR2 sequences are MNHEY and SMNVEV (reference sequence). This CDR3 comprises 16 residues. V lost 6 bases and J lost 0, with 17 bases in between. In DNA, the CDR3 is TGTGCCAGCAGCAAAGCAGGGTCTCCAGTGAACACTGAAGCTTTCTTT. It yields the protein CASSKAGSPVNTEAFF.

The chain uses TRBV5-6 and TRBJ2-2; 12 positions agree with TRBD1. Germline CDR1 SGHDT, CDR2 YYEEEE. V lost 4 bases, J lost 3 bases, and 4 bases stayed unmatched. The CDR3 is 16 residues long. The CDR3 coding sequence is TGTGCCAGCAGCGGGGACAGGGGGCAGTACACCGGGGAGCTGTTTTTT. This sequence encodes CASSGDRGQYTGELFF.

The CDR3 DNA sequence: TGTGCCAGTAGTATAGGACTAACCTACGAGCAGTACTTC. It is translated as CASSIGLTYEQYF. V gene TRBV19 combines with J gene TRBJ2-7, with D possibly TRBD2 on 5 matching bases. V was shortened by 1 base and J by 2 bases, with 6 bases between the two germline ends. CDR1 and CDR2 (germline): LNHDA, SQIVND (reference sequence). This CDR3 contains 13 residues.

The chain has TRBV28 and TRBJ1-1, with 10 bases aligning to TRBD1. The CDR3 consists of 15 residues. Germline CDR1 reads MDHEN; CDR2 reads SYDVKM. With 4 bases clipped from V and 10 bases from J, the junction kept 12 bases outside the gene matches. The CDR3 sequence: CASSSRDRGSRVAFF. The CDR3 DNA reads as TGTGCCAGCAGTTCCCGGGACAGGGGTTCGAGGGTAGCTTTCTTT. Full variable domain (outside the CDR3, taken from reference TRBV28 and TRBJ1-1): DVKVTQSSRYLVKRTGEKVFLECVQDMDHENMFWYRQDPGLGLRLIYFSYDVKMKEKGDIPEGYSVSREKKERFSLILESASTNQTSMYLCASSSRDRGSRVAFFGQGTRLTVV.

This clone was counted once. Here the CDR3 DNA reads TGTGCCAGACCGAGGACCGCTAACTATGGCTACACCTTC. Amino acid sequence: CARPRTANYGYTF. This chain uses TRBV5-3 with TRBJ1-2; unclear D gene. TRBV5-3 is reported as an ORF; its role is uncertain. Trimming took 7 bases from V and 0 from J, leaving 10 bases between them. CDR3 size: 13 residues.

The CDR3 bases are TGCGCCAGCAGCGCGGACACCGGATACCCTGAGCAGTACTTC. As protein: CASSADTGYPEQYF. The chain couples TRBV5-1 to TRBJ2-7; tentative D call: TRBD1 (5 bases). V shed 4 bases and J shed 7 bases, with 18 bases lying between them. Germline assignment: CDR1 SGHRS and CDR2 YFSETQ. The CDR3 length is 14 residues.

The chain combines TRBV6-5 with TRBJ2-3; D may be TRBD1 (5 bases). Germline loops: CDR1 MNHEY, CDR2 SVGAGI. Trimming stripped 6 bases from V and 2 bases from J, with 9 bases between. This CDR3 has 13 residues. Written as DNA, the CDR3 is TGTGCCAGCAGCGGACAAATCACAGATACGCAGTATTTT. Protein product: CASSGQITDTQYF.

J is TRBJ1-4 and V is TRBV12-3 or TRBV12-4; D remains unclear. V was cut by 5 bases and J by 4 bases, with 5 bases left in between. The CDR3 is made up of 12 amino acids. The CDR3 protein is CASSPVNEKLFF. The CDR3 DNA follows: TGTGCCAGCAGTCCAGTTAATGAAAAACTGTTTTTT.

The rearrangement links TRBV25-1 to TRBJ2-3; D not certain. The CDR3 spans 10 residues. In germline, CDR1 is MGHDK, CDR2 SYGVNS. Trimming cost V 4 bases and J 7 bases, with 3 bases left between them. The CDR3 DNA reads TGTGCCAGCAGTGCCAATACGCAGTATTTT. Its protein is CASSANTQYF.

The CDR3, as DNA: TGTGCCAGCTCACCACAAAGGGGCGCGGGTTTGGCTTTCTTT. Its protein product is CASSPQRGAGLAFF. The J gene is TRBJ1-1, the V gene TRBV18, with a tentative D call TRBD1 (5 bases). Germline V gene sequence: CDR1 KGHSH, CDR2 LQKENI. Deletions cut 1 base from V and 11 bases from J, with 17 bases between. This CDR3 contains 14 residues. Looking up the rest from reference TRBV18 and TRBJ1-1 gives the full variable domain: NAGVMQNPRHLVRRRGQEARLRCSPMKGHSHVYWYRQLPEEGLKFMVYLQKENIIDESGMPKERFSAEFPKEGPSILRIQQVVRGDSAAYFCASSPQRGAGLAFFGQGTRLTVV.

This chain connects TRBV14 to TRBJ1-1, with D possibly being TRBD1 (6 bases). Germline loops: CDR1 SGHDN, CDR2 FVKESK. The CDR3 covers 17 residues. The germline V and J ends were trimmed by 4 bases and 0 bases, with 18 bases remaining between them. The CDR3 coding sequence is TGTGCCAGCAGCCCACGATCCGGACAGACATTGAACACTGAAGCTTTCTTT. Amino acid sequence: CASSPRSGQTLNTEAFF. Supplemented by reference TRBV14 and TRBJ1-1, the full variable domain reads EAGVTQFPSHSVIEKGQTVTLRCDPISGHDNLYWYRRVMGKEIKFLLHFVKESKQDESGMPNNRFLAERTGGTYSTLKVQPAELEDSGVYFCASSPRSGQTLNTEAFFGQGTRLTVV.

The V and J genes are TRBV11-1 and TRBJ1-2, with D hard to call. Trimming removed 4 bases at V and 2 bases at J, with 8 bases between. CDR1 is SGHAT, CDR2 FQDESV, per germline (reference sequence). The CDR3 consists of 13 residues. The CDR3: CASSSSRNYGYTF. In nucleotides, the CDR3 is TGTGCCAGCAGCTCATCCCGGAACTATGGCTACACCTTC.

Points on this clone: The same CDR3 arises from other DNA sequences in this sample as well. The chain uses TRBV3-1 (or the pseudogene TRBV3-2) and TRBJ1-6; D might be TRBD1 (5 bases). CDR3 length: 12 amino acids. V was shortened by 2 bases and J by 10 bases, with 6 bases between the two germline ends. Germline loops: CDR1 LGHDT, CDR2 YNNKEL (reference sequence). The chain's CDR3 is CASSQRDSPLHF. The CDR3 nucleotides are TGTGCCAGCAGCCAAAGGGACTCACCCCTCCACTTT.

This clone appeared once. The CDR3 is CASSWYRGNTIYF. The CDR3 coding sequence is TGTGCCAGCAGCTGGTACAGGGGAAACACCATATATTTT. The chain carries TRBV13 and TRBJ1-3; tentatively, D is TRBD1 (5 bases). The CDR3 runs to 13 residues. Trimming pared 4 bases from V and 4 bases from J, leaving 8 bases between. Germline V gene data show CDR1 as PRHDT and CDR2 as FYEKMQ (reference sequence).